The T cell receptor (beta chain) under discussion was sequenced for a study of blood T cell repertoires in COVID-19. Background on the study: COVID-19 samples from acute and convalescent phases originated in the United States, Italy and Spain. Sources were T cells, B-cell-depleted T cells, or PBMCs; the material itself was cDNA or gDNA.

One Seattle source followed patients from active infection through their disease course. Authors' data handling: Amplifying reference gene primers gave estimates of nucleated cell counts. TCRdb's table, derived via immunoSEQ multiplex PCR, lists solely in-frame clones and lacks some. Clone size and the V and J calls come from that table; the DNA yielded D and trimming. This table holds 220,000 or so clones, about 90% found once. Sequencing used peripheral blood. The clonotype was recovered from a man aged 55 to 69 with COVID-19, enrolled during active disease.

The CDR3 DNA reads TGTGCCGTGATCCCGCAGGGGGTCTACTTCGAGCAGTACTTC. This codes for CAVIPQGVYFEQYF. V is TRBV2 and J is TRBJ2-7, with TRBD1 matching 7 bases. V lost 11 bases to trimming and J lost 6 bases; unmatched junction nucleotides: 16. The CDR3 contains 14 residues. Germline V gene data show CDR1 as SNHLY and CDR2 as FYNNEI. Complete variable domain (other parts from reference TRBV2 and TRBJ2-7): EPEVTQTPSHQVTQMGQEVILRCVPISNHLYFYWYRQILGQKVEFLVSFYNNEISEKSEIFDDQFSVERPDGSNFTLKIRSTKLEDSAMYFCAVIPQGVYFEQYFGPGTRLTVT.